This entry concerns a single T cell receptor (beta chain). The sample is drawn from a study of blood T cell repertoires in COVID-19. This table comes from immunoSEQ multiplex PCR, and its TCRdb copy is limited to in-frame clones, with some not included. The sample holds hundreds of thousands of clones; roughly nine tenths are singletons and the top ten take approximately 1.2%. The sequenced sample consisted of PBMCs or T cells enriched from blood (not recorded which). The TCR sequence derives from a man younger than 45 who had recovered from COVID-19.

CDR3 DNA: TGTGCCAGCAGCGCACGTGGGGCGGCTGATTCACCCCTCCACTTT. The encoded protein is CASSARGAADSPLHF. This chain connects TRBV7-2 to TRBJ1-6; TRBD1 is a possible D gene (5 bases). The CDR3 runs to 15 residues. The V gene lost 5 bases and the J gene lost 8 bases, with 16 bases spanning the gap. Germline-derived CDR1 and CDR2 are SGHTA and FQGNSA. Looking up the rest from reference TRBV7-2 and TRBJ1-6 gives the full variable domain: GAGVSQSPSNKVTEKGKDVELRCDPISGHTALYWYRQSLGQGLEFLIYFQGNSAPDKSGLPSDRFSAERTGGSVSTLTIQRTQQEDSAVYLCASSARGAADSPLHFGNGTRLTVT.